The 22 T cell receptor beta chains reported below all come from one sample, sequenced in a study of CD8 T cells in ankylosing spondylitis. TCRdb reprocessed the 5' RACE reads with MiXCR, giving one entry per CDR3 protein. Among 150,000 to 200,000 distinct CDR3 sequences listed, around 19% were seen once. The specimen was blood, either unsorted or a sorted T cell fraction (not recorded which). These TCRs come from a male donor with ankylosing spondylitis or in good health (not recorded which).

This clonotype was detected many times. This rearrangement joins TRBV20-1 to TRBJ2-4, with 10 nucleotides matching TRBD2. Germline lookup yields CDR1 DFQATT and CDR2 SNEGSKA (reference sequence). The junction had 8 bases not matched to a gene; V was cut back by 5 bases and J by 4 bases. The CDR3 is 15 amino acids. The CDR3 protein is CSAPRPSGGKNIQYF. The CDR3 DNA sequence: TGCAGTGCTCCCCGTCCTAGCGGGGGAAAAAACATTCAGTACTTC.

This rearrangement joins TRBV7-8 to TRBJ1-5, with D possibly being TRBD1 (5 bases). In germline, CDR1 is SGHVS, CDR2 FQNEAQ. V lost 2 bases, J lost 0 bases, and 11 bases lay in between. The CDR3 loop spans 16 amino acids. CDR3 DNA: TGTGCCAGCAGCTTAATTGGGGGGGGTAGCAATCAGCCCCAGCATTTT. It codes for CASSLIGGGSNQPQHF.

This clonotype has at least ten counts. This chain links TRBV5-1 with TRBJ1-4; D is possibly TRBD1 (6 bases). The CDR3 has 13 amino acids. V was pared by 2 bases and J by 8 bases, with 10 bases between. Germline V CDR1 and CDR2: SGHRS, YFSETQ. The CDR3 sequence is CASSFPGAEKLFF. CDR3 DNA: TGCGCCAGCAGCTTTCCAGGGGCCGAAAAACTGTTTTTT.

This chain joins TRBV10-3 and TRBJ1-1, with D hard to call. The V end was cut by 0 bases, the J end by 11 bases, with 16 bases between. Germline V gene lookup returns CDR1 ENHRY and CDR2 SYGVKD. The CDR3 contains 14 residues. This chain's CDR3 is CAISESGGRVGAFF. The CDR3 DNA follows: TGTGCCATCAGTGAGTCGGGAGGAAGGGTGGGCGCTTTCTTT.

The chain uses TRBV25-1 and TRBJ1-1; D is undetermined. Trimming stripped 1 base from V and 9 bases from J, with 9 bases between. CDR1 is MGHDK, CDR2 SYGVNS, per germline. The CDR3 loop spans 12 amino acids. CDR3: CASSESHYKAFF. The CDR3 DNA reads TGTGCCAGCAGTGAATCCCACTATAAAGCTTTCTTT.

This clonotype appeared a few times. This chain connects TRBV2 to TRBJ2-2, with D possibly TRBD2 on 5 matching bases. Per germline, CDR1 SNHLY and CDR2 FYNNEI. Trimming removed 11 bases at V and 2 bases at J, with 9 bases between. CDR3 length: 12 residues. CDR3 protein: CAGTGNTGELFF. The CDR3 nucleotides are TGTGCCGGTACGGGAAACACCGGGGAGCTGTTTTTT.

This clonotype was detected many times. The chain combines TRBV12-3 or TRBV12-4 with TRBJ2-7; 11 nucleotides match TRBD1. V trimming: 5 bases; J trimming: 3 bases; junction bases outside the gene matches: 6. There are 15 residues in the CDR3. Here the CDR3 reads CASSITGTGGYEQYF. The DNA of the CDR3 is TGTGCCAGCAGTATTACCGGGACAGGGGGCTACGAGCAGTACTTC.

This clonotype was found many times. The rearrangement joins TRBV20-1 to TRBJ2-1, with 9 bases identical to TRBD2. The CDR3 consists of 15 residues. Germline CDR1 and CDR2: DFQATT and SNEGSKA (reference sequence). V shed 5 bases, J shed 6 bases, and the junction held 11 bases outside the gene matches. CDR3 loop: CSALTSGLPGNEQFF. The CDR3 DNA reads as TGCAGTGCTCTGACTAGCGGTCTCCCTGGCAATGAGCAGTTCTTC.

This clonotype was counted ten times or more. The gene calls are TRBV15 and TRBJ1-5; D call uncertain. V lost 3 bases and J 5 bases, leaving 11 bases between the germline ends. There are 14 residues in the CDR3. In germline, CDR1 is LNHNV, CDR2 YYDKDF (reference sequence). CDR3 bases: TGTGCCACCAGCAGCCCCCAGTGGGATCAGCCCCAGCATTTT. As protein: CATSSPQWDQPQHF.

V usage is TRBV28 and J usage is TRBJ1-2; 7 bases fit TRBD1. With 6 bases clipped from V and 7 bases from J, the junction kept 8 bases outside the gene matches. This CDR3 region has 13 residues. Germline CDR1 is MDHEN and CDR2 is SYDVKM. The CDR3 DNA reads TGTGCCAGCAGCCCCCATACAGGGGCTGGCTACACCTTC. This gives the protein CASSPHTGAGYTF.

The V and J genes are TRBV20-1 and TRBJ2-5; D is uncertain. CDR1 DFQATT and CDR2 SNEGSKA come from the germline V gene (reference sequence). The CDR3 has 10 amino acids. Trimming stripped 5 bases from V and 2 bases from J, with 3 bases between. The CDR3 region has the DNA TGCAGTGCTCCTCAAGAGACCCAGTACTTC. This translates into CSAPQETQYF.

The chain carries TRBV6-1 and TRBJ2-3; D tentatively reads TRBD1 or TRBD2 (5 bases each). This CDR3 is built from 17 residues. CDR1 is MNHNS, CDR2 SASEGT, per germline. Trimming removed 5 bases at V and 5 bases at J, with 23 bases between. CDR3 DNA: TGTGCCAGCAGTCCCCTCCCGGGTGGACTGAGGGGAGATACGCAGTATTTT. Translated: CASSPLPGGLRGDTQYF.

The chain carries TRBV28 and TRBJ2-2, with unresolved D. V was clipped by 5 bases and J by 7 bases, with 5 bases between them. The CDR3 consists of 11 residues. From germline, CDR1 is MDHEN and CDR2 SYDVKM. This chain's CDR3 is CASSGVGELFF. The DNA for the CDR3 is TGTGCCAGCAGTGGTGTCGGGGAGCTGTTTTTT.

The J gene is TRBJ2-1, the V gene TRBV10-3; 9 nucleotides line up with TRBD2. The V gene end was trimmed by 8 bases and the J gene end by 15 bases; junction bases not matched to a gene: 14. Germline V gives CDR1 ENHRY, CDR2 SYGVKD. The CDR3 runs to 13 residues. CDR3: CAIRVAAGGFMFF. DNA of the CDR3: TGTGCCATCCGAGTCGCGGCGGGAGGGTTCATGTTCTTC.

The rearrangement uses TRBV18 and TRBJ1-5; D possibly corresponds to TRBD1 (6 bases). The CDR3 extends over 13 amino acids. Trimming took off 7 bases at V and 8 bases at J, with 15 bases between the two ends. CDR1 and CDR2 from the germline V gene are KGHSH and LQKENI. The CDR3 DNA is TGTGCCAGCTTACGAACGACAGGCGAGCCCCAGCATTTT. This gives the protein CASLRTTGEPQHF.

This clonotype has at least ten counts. Written as DNA, the CDR3 is TGTGCCAGCAGTACAGGGGGTGAGGCAGATACGCAGTATTTT. It yields the protein CASSTGGEADTQYF. The rearrangement links TRBV6-1 to TRBJ2-3, with 8 bases fitting TRBD1. Germline lookup yields CDR1 MNHNS and CDR2 SASEGT. This CDR3 is built from 14 residues. V gave up 5 bases and J gave up 4 bases; unmatched junction bases: 5.

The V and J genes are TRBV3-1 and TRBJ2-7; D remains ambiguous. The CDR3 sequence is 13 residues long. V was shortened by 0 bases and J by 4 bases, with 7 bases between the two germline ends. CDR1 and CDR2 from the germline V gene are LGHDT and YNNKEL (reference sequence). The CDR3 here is CASSQDAAYEQYF. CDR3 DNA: TGTGCCAGCAGCCAAGATGCAGCGTACGAGCAGTACTTC.

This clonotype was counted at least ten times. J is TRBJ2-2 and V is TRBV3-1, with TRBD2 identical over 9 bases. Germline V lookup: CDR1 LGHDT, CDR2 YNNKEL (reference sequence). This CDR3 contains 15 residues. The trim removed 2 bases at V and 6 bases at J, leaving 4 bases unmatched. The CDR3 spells CASSQRGRVAGELFF. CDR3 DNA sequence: TGTGCCAGCAGCCAACGCGGGAGGGTTGCCGGGGAGCTGTTTTTT.

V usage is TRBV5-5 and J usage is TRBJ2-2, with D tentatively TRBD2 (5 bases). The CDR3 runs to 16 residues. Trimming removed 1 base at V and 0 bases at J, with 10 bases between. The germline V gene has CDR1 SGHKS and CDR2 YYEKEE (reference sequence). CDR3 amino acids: CASSLRVATNTGELFF. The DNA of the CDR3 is TGTGCCAGCAGCTTGCGGGTAGCGACGAACACCGGGGAGCTGTTTTTT. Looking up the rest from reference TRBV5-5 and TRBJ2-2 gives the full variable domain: DAGVTQSPTHLIKTRGQQVTLRCSPISGHKSVSWYQQVLGQGPQFIFQYYEKEERGRGNFPDRFSARQFPNYSSELNVNALLLGDSALYLCASSLRVATNTGELFFGEGSRLTVL.

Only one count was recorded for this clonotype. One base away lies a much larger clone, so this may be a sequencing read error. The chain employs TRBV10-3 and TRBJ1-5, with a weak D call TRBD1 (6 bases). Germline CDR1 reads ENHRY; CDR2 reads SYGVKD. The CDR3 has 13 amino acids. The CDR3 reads CAISREGGSPLHF. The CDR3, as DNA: TGTGCCATCAGTCGAGAGGGGGGGTCGCCCCTGCATTTT.

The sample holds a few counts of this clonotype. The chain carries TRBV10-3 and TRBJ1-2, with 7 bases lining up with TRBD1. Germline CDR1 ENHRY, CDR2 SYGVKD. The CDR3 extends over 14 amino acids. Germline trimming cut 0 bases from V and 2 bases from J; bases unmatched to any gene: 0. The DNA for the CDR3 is TGTGCCATCAGTGAGTCGGGACAGAACTATGGCTACACCTTC. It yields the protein CAISESGQNYGYTF.

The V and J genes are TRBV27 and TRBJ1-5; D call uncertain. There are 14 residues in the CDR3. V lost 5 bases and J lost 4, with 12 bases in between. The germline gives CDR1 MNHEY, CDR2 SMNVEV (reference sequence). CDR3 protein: CASSPRVLNQPQHF. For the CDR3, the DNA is TGTGCCAGCAGTCCCCGTGTATTGAATCAGCCCCAGCATTTT.